This T cell receptor (beta chain) was observed in a study of blood T cells in healthy people across ages. Combining a sample-barcoded 5' primer with a J-beta primer mix, a second PCR ran for about 7 to 11 cycles. Any given sample supplied a minimum of 2.5 million CDR3-containing paired-end reads. MiXCR was run by TCRdb on the 5' RACE reads, yielding one entry per CDR3 protein. Of over 600,000 distinct CDR3 sequences in the sample, 21% were seen once. A remark on this clonotype: What it recognizes is unknown.

The sample providers were healthy Caucasian people from Russia, aged about 6 to 95. Per-sample PBMC isolation yielded at least 6.5 million cells. Study-wide results and limits: Age showed a roughly linear inverse relationship with TCR beta diversity per million T cells.

Per the germline V gene, CDR1 is SEHNR and CDR2 is FQNEAQ (reference sequence). This CDR3 region has 13 residues. Trimming removed 5 bases from V and 11 bases from J, with 16 bases in between. The source is a man in his 70s in good health. The rearrangement joins TRBV7-9 to TRBJ2-1; D is undetermined. The sample taken for sequencing was blood. The CDR3 DNA reads as TGTGCCAGCAGCCCCCCTGTGAGAGACCAGCAGTTCTTC. Translating gives CASSPPVRDQQFF.